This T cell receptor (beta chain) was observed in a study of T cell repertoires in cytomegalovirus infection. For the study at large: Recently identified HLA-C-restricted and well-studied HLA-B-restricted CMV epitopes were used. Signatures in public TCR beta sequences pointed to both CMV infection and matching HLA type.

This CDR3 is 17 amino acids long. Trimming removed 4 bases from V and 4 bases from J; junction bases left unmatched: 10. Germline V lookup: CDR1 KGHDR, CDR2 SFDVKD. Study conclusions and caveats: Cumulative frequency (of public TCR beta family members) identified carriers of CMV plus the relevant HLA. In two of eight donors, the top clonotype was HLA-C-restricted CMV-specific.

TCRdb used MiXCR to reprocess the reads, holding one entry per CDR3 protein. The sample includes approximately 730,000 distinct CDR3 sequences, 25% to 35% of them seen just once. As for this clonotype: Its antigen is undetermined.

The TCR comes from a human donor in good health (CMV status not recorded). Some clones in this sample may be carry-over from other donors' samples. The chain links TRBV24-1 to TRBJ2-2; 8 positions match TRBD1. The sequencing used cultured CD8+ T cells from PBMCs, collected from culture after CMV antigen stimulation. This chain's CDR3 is CATSDWTGLGSTGELFF. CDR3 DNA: TGTGCCACCAGTGACTGGACAGGGTTGGGGAGCACCGGGGAGCTGTTTTTT.